This T cell receptor beta chain was found in a study of response to subunit inactivated influenza vaccine. This clonotype was seen at least ten times. The antigen is not known. Germline CDR1 and CDR2: SGHRS and YFSETQ. The trim removed 2 bases at V and 4 bases at J, leaving 8 bases unmatched. The CDR3 is 16 amino acids. TCRdb processed the RT-PCR reads anew with MiXCR; each CDR3 protein has one entry. Of about 520,000 distinct CDR3 sequences listed, approximately 11% are singletons. General study points: The authors proposed limited new T cell recruitment per seasonal influenza vaccination.

The receptor was derived from a man aged 45-65 years who received an inactivated influenza vaccine. The sequencing used PBMCs from blood, collected roughly 46 days after vaccination. The chain links TRBV5-1 to TRBJ2-3; 9 nucleotides match TRBD1. In DNA form, the CDR3 reads TGCGCCAGCAGCTTTCGACAGGGGGGTCACGCAGATACGCAGTATTTT. This encodes CASSFRQGGHADTQYF.